Below, 22 T cell receptor beta chains from the same sample are listed, as sequenced in a study of T cell responses to AZD1222 COVID-19 vaccine. Using immunoSEQ multiplex PCR, the repertoire was profiled, and TCRdb retains in-frame clones only, with some absent. The sample has about 130,000 clones; around 86% are singletons. The sample consisted of peripheral blood, taken on day 0 of AZD1222 vaccination. The receptors come from an adult in good health.

V and J are TRBV5-8 and TRBJ1-1, with D possibly matching TRBD1 (6 bases). Germline CDR1 is SGHTS and CDR2 is YDEGEE. The CDR3 length is 14 residues. Trimming stripped 4 bases from V and 3 bases from J, with 13 bases between. CDR3 residues: CASSPTTGDTEAFF. The DNA for the CDR3 is TGTGCCAGCAGCCCAACGACAGGCGACACTGAAGCTTTCTTT.

V gene TRBV27 combines with J gene TRBJ1-4; weak D call: TRBD1 (5 bases). Trimming took 8 bases from V and 6 from J, leaving 13 bases between them. Germline V gene sequence: CDR1 MNHEY, CDR2 SMNVEV (reference sequence). CDR3 size: 13 residues. The CDR3 spells CASGREGDEKLFF. CDR3 nucleotide sequence: TGTGCCAGCGGGCGGGAAGGGGATGAAAAACTGTTTTTT.

The V and J genes are TRBV7-2 and TRBJ2-7; 11 bases match TRBD1. The V gene end was trimmed by 3 bases and the J gene end by 5 bases; junction bases not matched to a gene: 3. CDR1 is SGHTA, CDR2 FQGNSA, per germline. The CDR3 extends over 14 amino acids. DNA for the CDR3: TGTGCCAGCAGCTTGGGACAGGGGGGCAACGAGCAGTACTTC. Protein sequence: CASSLGQGGNEQYF.

This clone occurred a few times. The chain couples TRBV3-1 (or the pseudogene TRBV3-2) to TRBJ2-7; D unclear. V was clipped by 4 bases and J by 6 bases, with 10 bases between them. The CDR3 has 12 residues. Germline V gene data show CDR1 as LGHDT and CDR2 as YNNKEL (reference sequence). CDR3 sequence (DNA): TGTGCCAGCAGCCGATTAGCAGGCGAGCAGTACTTC. Translated: CASSRLAGEQYF.

The V gene is TRBV7-3, the J gene TRBJ2-3; TRBD2 might be the D (5 bases). Trimming pared 1 base from V and 2 bases from J, leaving 10 bases between. CDR1 is SGHTA and CDR2 is FQGTGA in the germline V gene. There are 15 residues in the CDR3. The CDR3 DNA reads TGTGCCAGCAGCTTAAGGGCTAGCCCCACAGATACGCAGTATTTT. Amino acids: CASSLRASPTDTQYF.

The rearrangement links TRBV27 to TRBJ1-1; no clear D gene. This CDR3 region has 13 residues. V shed 6 bases and J shed 6 bases, with 14 bases lying between them. Germline CDR1 MNHEY, CDR2 SMNVEV (reference sequence). The CDR3 DNA is TGTGCCAGCAGGGAATTACGGGAATCTGAAGCTTTCTTT. Translating it yields CASRELRESEAFF.

The chain combines TRBV2 with TRBJ2-2, with D maybe TRBD2 (6 bases). The CDR3 is 13 residues long. The germline V gene encodes CDR1 SNHLY and CDR2 FYNNEI. With 7 bases removed from V and 3 bases from J, the gap between germline ends came to 9 bases. CDR3 in amino acids: CASMEGYTGELFF. Written as DNA, the CDR3 is TGTGCCAGCATGGAGGGGTACACCGGGGAGCTGTTTTTT.

V usage is TRBV7-9 and J usage is TRBJ1-2; 11 bases line up with TRBD1. Per the germline V gene, CDR1 is SEHNR and CDR2 is FQNEAQ (reference sequence). The CDR3 contains 15 residues. Unmatched junction bases numbered 4, after V lost 0 bases and J lost 7 bases. The CDR3 DNA reads as TGTGCCAGCAGCTTAGCTCCGGGACAGGGGGGTGGCTACACCTTC. Protein: CASSLAPGQGGGYTF.

The rearrangement uses TRBV4-3 and TRBJ1-2; D ambiguous. The germline V and J ends were trimmed by 2 bases and 8 bases, with 12 bases remaining between them. The CDR3 contains 13 residues. Germline V CDR1 and CDR2: LGHNA, YSLEER. CDR3 DNA: TGCGCCAGCAGCCAACGTTCGGGTTACGGCTACACCTTC. This translates into CASSQRSGYGYTF.

This sequence joins TRBV20-1 and TRBJ2-5; D ambiguous. This CDR3 spans 12 amino acids. Germline assignment: CDR1 DFQATT and CDR2 SNEGSKA (reference sequence). V lost 3 bases, J lost 5 bases, and 10 bases lay in between. CDR3 amino acids: CSASANMETQYF. The CDR3, as DNA: TGCAGTGCTAGTGCAAATATGGAGACCCAGTACTTC.

The chain has TRBV10-2 and TRBJ1-5; possible D gene TRBD1, 5 bases. Trimming cost V 2 bases and J 5 bases, with 13 bases left between them. CDR3 length: 15 residues. Germline CDR1 and CDR2: WSHSY and SAAADI. The CDR3 bases are TGCGCCAGCAGTGAGGGGGGGATAGGAGATCAGCCCCAGCATTTT. This translates into CASSEGGIGDQPQHF.

The chain recombines TRBV7-9 with TRBJ1-2, with no clear D. Germline-derived CDR1 and CDR2 are SEHNR and FQNEAQ (reference sequence). The CDR3 is 15 residues long. V was pared by 0 bases and J by 5 bases, with 13 bases between. CDR3 nucleotide sequence: TGTGCCAGCAGCTTAGCGGCGAGGACCTCATATGGCTACACCTTC. Its protein product is CASSLAARTSYGYTF.

The rearrangement uses TRBV3-1 (or the pseudogene TRBV3-2) and TRBJ1-2; D gene ambiguous. This CDR3 is built from 13 residues. The germline gives CDR1 LGHDT, CDR2 YNNKEL (reference sequence). Trimming left V 3 bases short and J 4 bases short, with 9 bases between. As DNA, the CDR3 is TGTGCCAGCAGCCAGGATGAATTCTATGGCTACACCTTC. Translation: CASSQDEFYGYTF.

The sample holds a few counts of this clone. The J gene is TRBJ2-2, the V gene TRBV27; no definite D call. The CDR3 consists of 13 residues. Trimming removed 3 bases from V and 4 bases from J, with 6 bases in between. The germline V gene has CDR1 MNHEY and CDR2 SMNVEV (reference sequence). The CDR3 spells CASSFLRTGELFF. The CDR3 coding sequence is TGTGCCAGCAGTTTCCTACGCACCGGGGAGCTGTTTTTT.

J is TRBJ1-1 and V is TRBV2; D gene unclear. The CDR3 has 14 amino acids. Trimming cost V 4 bases and J 0 bases, with 9 bases left between them. Per the germline V gene, CDR1 is SNHLY and CDR2 is FYNNEI. The CDR3 loop reads CASSVKEMNTEAFF. The CDR3 bases are TGTGCCAGCAGTGTTAAGGAGATGAACACTGAAGCTTTCTTT.

This chain joins TRBV5-1 and TRBJ1-2; D is possibly TRBD1 (5 bases). Germline CDR1 SGHRS, CDR2 YFSETQ. The CDR3 has 13 residues. The V and J ends lost 0 bases and 7 bases respectively, with 10 bases between them. The CDR3 is CASSLDLGGGYTF. The CDR3 DNA is TGCGCCAGCAGCTTGGATCTCGGGGGTGGCTACACCTTC.

The V gene is TRBV7-9, the J gene TRBJ2-1; TRBD2 matches at 11 bases. Unmatched junction bases numbered 6, after V lost 11 bases and J lost 6 bases. Germline V lookup: CDR1 SEHNR, CDR2 FQNEAQ (reference sequence). The CDR3 is 13 residues long. The CDR3 DNA reads TGTGCCTCGGGTAGCGGGGGGGCCAATGAGCAGTTCTTC. Its protein product is CASGSGGANEQFF.

The gene calls are TRBV6-6 and TRBJ1-4, with 8 bases aligning to TRBD1. Trimming took 5 bases from V and 8 from J; bases not matched to a gene: 13. Germline assignment: CDR1 MNHNY and CDR2 SVGAGI (reference sequence). The CDR3 consists of 16 residues. The CDR3 region is CASSRTLPGQAEKLFF. CDR3 nucleotides: TGTGCCAGCAGTCGAACCCTCCCGGGACAGGCGGAAAAACTGTTTTTT.

This chain connects TRBV9 to TRBJ2-2; 7 nucleotides line up with TRBD1. V dropped 2 bases and J dropped 5; count of bases not matched to a gene: 3. This CDR3 has 14 amino acids. CDR1 and CDR2 (germline): SGDLS, YYNGEE. DNA for the CDR3: TGTGCCAGCAGCGTCGGGACAGCTACCGGGGAGCTGTTTTTT. Translated: CASSVGTATGELFF.

The chain combines TRBV28 with TRBJ1-2; the D gene is possibly TRBD1 (6 bases). There are 12 residues in the CDR3. Trimming cost V 10 bases and J 4 bases, with 13 bases left between them. Germline V gives CDR1 MDHEN, CDR2 SYDVKM. The DNA of the CDR3 is TGTGCCACCGGGGGGCGGGGCTATGGCTACACCTTC. Its translation: CATGGRGYGYTF.

The chain has TRBV21-1 and TRBJ2-3; whether TRBD1, the table's D call, matches the DNA was not checked. TRBV21-1 is a pseudogene segment. The CDR3 spans 14 residues. The CDR3 bases are TGTGCCAGCAGGGGGACAGCAAGCACAGATACGCAGTATTTT. This encodes CASRGTASTDTQYF.

Concerning this clone: The DNA is left out, because the CDR3 cannot be placed on it with certainty; the CDR3 is given as TCRdb lists it. The V and J genes are TRBV9 and TRBJ2-5; TRBD2 is the table's D call, not checked against the DNA. Germline V gene lookup returns CDR1 SGDLS and CDR2 YYNGEE. The CDR3 numbers 12 amino acids, ends counted. CDR3 sequence reads: CASSTSPETQYF.